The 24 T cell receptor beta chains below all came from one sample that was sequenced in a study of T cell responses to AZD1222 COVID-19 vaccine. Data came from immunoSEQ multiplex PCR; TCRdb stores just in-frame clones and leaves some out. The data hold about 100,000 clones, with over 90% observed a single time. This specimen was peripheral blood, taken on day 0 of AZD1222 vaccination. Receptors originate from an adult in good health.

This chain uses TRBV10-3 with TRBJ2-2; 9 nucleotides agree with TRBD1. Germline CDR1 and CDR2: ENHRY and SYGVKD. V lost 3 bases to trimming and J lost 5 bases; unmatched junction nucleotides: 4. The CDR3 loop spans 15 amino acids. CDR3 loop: CAISETGGDTGELFF. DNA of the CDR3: TGTGCCATCAGTGAAACAGGGGGCGATACCGGGGAGCTGTTTTTT.

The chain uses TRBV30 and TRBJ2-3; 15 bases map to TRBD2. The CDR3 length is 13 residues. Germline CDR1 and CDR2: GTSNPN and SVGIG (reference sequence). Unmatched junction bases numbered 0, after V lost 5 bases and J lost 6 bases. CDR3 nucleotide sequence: TGTGCCTGGGGACTAGCGGGAGGGGATACGCAGTATTTT. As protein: CAWGLAGGDTQYF. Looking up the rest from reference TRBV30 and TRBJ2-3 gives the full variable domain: SQTIHQWPATLVQPVGSPLSLECTVEGTSNPNLYWYRQAAGRGLQLLFYSVGIGQISSEVPQNLSASRPQDRQFILSSKKLLLSDSGFYLCAWGLAGGDTQYFGPGTRLTVL.

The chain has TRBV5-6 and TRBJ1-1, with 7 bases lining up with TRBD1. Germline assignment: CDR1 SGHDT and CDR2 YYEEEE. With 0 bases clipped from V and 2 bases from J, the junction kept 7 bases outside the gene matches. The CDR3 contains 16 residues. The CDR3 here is CASSLGGGTVNTEAFF. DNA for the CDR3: TGTGCCAGCAGCTTGGGGGGCGGGACAGTTAACACTGAAGCTTTCTTT. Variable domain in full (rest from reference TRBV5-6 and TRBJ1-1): DAGVTQSPTHLIKTRGQQVTLRCSPKSGHDTVSWYQQALGQGPQFIFQYYEEEERQRGNFPDRFSGHQFPNYSSELNVNALLLGDSALYLCASSLGGGTVNTEAFFGQGTRLTVV.

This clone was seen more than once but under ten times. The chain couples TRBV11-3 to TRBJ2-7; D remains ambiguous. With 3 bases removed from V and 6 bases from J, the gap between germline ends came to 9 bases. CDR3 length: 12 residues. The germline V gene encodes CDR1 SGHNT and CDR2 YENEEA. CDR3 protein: CASSFSGSEQYF. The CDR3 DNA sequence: TGTGCCAGCAGCTTTTCAGGTTCCGAGCAGTACTTC.

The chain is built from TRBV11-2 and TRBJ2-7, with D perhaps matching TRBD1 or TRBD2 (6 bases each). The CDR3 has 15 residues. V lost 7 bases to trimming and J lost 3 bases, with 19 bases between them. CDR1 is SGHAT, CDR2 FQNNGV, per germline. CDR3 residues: CASTKTSGAYYEQYF. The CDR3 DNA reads TGTGCCAGCACCAAAACTTCGGGGGCCTACTACGAGCAGTACTTC.

The chain's CDR3 is CASSLSDRDRYF. The CDR3 DNA reads TGTGCCAGCAGTCTAAGTGACAGGGATAGGTACTTC. This chain joins TRBV12-3 or TRBV12-4 and TRBJ2-7, with 7 positions matching TRBD1. The CDR3 spans 12 residues. Trimming took 5 bases from V and 12 from J; bases not matched to a gene: 10.

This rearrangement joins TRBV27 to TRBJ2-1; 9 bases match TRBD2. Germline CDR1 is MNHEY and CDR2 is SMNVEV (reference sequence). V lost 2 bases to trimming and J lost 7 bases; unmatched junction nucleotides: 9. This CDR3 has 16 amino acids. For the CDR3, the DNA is TGTGCCAGCAGTTTAATCGGGACTAGCCCCGCAAATGAGCAGTTCTTC. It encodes CASSLIGTSPANEQFF.

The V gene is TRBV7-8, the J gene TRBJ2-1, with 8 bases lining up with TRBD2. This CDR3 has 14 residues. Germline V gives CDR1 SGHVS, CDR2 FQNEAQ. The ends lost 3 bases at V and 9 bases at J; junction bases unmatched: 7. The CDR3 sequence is CASSFYSGTGEQFF. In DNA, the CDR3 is TGTGCCAGCAGCTTTTATAGCGGGACGGGTGAGCAGTTCTTC.

The CDR3 loop reads CASQHPGLETDTQYF. The CDR3 DNA follows: TGCGCCAGCCAACATCCGGGACTAGAAACAGATACGCAGTATTTT. The chain recombines TRBV5-1 with TRBJ2-3; 8 bases map to TRBD2. The V and J ends lost 7 bases and 3 bases, in that order; junction bases with no gene match: 10. The CDR3 extends over 15 amino acids. Germline loops: CDR1 SGHRS, CDR2 YFSETQ.

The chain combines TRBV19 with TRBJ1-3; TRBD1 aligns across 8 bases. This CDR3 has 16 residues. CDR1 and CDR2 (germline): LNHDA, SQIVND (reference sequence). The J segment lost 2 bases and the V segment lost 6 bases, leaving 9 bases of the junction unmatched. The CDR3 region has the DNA TGTGCCAGTAGCAGACAGGGGAGGTCGACTGGAAACACCATATATTTT. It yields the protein CASSRQGRSTGNTIYF.

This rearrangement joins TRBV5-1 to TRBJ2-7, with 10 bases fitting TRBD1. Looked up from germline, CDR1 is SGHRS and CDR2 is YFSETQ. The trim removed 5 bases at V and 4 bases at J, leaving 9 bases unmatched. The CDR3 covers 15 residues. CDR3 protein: CASRSGTGDLYEQYF. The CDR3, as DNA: TGCGCCAGCAGAAGTGGGACAGGGGATTTGTACGAGCAGTACTTC.

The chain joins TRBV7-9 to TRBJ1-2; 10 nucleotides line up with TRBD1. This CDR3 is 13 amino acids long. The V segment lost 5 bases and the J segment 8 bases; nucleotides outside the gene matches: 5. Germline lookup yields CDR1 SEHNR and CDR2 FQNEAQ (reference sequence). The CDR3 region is CASSIGTGDGYTF. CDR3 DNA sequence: TGTGCCAGCAGCATCGGGACAGGGGACGGCTACACCTTC.

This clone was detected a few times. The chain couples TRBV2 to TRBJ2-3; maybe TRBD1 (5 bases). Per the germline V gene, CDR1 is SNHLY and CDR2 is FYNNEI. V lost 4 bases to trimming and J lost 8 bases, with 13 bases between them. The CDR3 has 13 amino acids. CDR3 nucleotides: TGTGCCAGCAGTGGTAGTCAGGGTGGTACGCAGTATTTT. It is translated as CASSGSQGGTQYF. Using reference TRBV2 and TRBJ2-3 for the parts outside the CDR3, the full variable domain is EPEVTQTPSHQVTQMGQEVILRCVPISNHLYFYWYRQILGQKVEFLVSFYNNEISEKSEIFDDQFSVERPDGSNFTLKIRSTKLEDSAMYFCASSGSQGGTQYFGPGTRLTVL.

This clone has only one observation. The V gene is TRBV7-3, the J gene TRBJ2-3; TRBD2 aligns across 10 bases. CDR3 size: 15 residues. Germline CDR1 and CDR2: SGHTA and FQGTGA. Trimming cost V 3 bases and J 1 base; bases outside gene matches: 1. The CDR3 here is CASSFLAGGTDTQYF. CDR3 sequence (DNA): TGTGCCAGCAGCTTCCTAGCGGGAGGCACAGATACGCAGTATTTT.

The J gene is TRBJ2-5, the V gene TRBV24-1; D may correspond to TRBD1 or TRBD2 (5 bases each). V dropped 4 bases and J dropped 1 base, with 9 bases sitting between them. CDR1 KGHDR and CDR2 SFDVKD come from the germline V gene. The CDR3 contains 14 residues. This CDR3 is CATSEGTAQETQYF. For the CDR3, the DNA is TGTGCCACCAGTGAGGGGACGGCCCAAGAGACCCAGTACTTC.

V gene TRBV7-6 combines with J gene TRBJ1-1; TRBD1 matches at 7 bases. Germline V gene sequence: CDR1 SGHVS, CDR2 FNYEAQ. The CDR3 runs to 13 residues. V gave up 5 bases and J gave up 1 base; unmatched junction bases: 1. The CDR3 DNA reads TGTGCCAGCAGCCGGGACAGGAACACTGAAGCTTTCTTT. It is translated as CASSRDRNTEAFF.

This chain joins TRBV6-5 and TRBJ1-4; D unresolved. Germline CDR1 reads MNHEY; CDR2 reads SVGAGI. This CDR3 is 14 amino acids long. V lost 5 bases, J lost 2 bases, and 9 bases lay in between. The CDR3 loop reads CASSISVTNEKLFF. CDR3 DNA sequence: TGTGCCAGCAGTATATCGGTGACTAATGAAAAACTGTTTTTT.

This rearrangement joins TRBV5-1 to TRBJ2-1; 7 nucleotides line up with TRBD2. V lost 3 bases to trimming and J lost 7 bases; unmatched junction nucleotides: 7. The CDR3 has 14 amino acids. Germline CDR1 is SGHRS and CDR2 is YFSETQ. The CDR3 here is CASSYQLGGNEQFF. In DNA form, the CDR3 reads TGCGCCAGCAGCTACCAACTGGGGGGGAATGAGCAGTTCTTC.

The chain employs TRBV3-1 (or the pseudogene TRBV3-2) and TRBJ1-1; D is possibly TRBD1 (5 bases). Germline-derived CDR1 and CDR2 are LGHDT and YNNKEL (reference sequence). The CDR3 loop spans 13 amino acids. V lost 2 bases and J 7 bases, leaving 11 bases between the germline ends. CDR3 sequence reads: CASSQKGIDEAFF. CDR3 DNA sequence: TGTGCCAGCAGCCAAAAGGGGATTGATGAAGCTTTCTTT.

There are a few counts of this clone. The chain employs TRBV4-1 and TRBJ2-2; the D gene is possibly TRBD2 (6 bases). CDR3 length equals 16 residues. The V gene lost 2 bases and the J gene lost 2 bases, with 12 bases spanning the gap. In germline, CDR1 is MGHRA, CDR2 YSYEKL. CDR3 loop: CASSQWGGTNTGELFF. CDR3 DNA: TGCGCCAGCAGCCAATGGGGCGGGACCAACACCGGGGAGCTGTTTTTT.

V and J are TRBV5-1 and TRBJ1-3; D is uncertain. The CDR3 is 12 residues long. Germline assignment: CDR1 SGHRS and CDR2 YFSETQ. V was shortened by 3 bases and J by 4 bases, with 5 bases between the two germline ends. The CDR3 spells CASSSAGNTIYF. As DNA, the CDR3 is TGCGCCAGCAGCTCCGCGGGAAACACCATATATTTT.

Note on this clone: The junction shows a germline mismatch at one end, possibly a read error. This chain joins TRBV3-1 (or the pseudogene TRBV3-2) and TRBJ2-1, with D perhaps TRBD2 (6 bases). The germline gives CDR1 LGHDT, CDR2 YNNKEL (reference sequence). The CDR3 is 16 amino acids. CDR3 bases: TGTGCCAGCAGCCAAGATTGGGGGGAGTCCTACGATGAGCAGTTCTTC. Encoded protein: CASSQDWGESYDEQFF.

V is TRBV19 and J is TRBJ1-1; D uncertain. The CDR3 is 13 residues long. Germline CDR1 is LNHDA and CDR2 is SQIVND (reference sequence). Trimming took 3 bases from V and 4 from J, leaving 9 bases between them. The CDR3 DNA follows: TGTGCCAGTAGTATGGGTGCAGCCACTGAAGCTTTCTTT. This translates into CASSMGAATEAFF.

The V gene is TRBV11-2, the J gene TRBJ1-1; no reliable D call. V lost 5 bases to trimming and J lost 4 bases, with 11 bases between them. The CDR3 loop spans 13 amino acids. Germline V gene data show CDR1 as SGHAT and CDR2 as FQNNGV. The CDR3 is CASSATVGTEAFF. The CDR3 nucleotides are TGTGCCAGCAGCGCAACCGTGGGCACTGAAGCTTTCTTT.